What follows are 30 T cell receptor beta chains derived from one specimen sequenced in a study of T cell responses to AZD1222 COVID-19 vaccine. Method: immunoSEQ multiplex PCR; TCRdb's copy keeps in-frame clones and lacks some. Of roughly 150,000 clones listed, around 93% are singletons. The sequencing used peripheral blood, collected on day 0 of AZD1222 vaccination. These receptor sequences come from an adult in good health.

This CDR3 is CATSRDLGNEQFF. In nucleotides, the CDR3 is TGTGCCACCAGCAGAGATCTGGGAAATGAGCAGTTCTTC. The chain employs TRBV15 and TRBJ2-1, with unresolved D. This CDR3 has 13 residues. The V gene lost 0 bases and the J gene lost 7 bases, with 7 bases spanning the gap. CDR1 LNHNV and CDR2 YYDKDF come from the germline V gene (reference sequence). The entire variable domain, with the rest obtained from reference TRBV15 and TRBJ2-1, is as follows: DAMVIQNPRYQVTQFGKPVTLSCSQTLNHNVMYWYQQKSSQAPKLLFHYYDKDFNNEADTPDNFQSRRPNTSFCFLDIRSPGLGDTAMYLCATSRDLGNEQFFGPGTRLTVL.

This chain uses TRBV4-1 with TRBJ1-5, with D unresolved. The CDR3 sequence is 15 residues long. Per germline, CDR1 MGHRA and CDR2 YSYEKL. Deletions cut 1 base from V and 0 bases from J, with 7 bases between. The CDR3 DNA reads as TGCGCCAGCAGCCAAGCAGAATATAGCAATCAGCCCCAGCATTTT. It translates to CASSQAEYSNQPQHF.

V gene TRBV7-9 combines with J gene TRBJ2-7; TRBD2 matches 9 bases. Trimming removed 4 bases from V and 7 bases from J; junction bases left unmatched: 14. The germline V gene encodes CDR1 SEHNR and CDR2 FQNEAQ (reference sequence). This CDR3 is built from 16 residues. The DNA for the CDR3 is TGTGCCAGCAGCTACTTAGCGGGAGTGGATTCGTTGGAGCAGTACTTC. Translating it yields CASSYLAGVDSLEQYF.

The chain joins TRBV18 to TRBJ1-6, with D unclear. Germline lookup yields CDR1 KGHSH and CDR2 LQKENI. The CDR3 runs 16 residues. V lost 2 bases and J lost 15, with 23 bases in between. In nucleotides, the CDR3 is TGTGCCAGCTCACCAATTTATGAGGCGGATAGGAGGAGCCTCCACTTT. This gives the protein CASSPIYEADRRSLHF.

The CDR3 DNA sequence: TGTGCCACCAGTGATTTAAATAGGAATGAGCAGTTCTTC. Amino acids: CATSDLNRNEQFF. This rearrangement joins TRBV24-1 to TRBJ2-1; no clear D gene. There are 13 residues in the CDR3. CDR1 KGHDR and CDR2 SFDVKD come from the germline V gene. The germline V and J ends were trimmed by 1 base and 7 bases, with 7 bases remaining between them.

CDR3 in DNA: TGTGCCAGCAGCCCCCTAGCGGGAGGGCCGTATGAGCAGTTCTTC. Residues: CASSPLAGGPYEQFF. The V gene is TRBV11-2, the J gene TRBJ2-1, with TRBD2 matching over 12 bases. Unmatched junction bases numbered 7, after V lost 5 bases and J lost 8 bases. The CDR3 has 15 residues. The V gene's germline CDR1 is SGHAT and CDR2 FQNNGV.

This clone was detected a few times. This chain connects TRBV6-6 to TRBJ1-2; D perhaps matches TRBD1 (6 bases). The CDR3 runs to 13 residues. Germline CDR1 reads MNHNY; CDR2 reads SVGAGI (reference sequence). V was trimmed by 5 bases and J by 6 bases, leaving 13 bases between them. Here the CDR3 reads CASSPGTFHGYTF. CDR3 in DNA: TGTGCCAGCAGTCCCGGGACATTCCATGGCTACACCTTC.

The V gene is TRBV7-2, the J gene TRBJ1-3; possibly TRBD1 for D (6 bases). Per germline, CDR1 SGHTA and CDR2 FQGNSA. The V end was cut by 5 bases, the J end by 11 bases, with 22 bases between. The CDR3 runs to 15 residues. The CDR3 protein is CASSPRSPPGVAIYF. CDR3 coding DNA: TGTGCCAGCAGCCCTAGGTCCCCTCCAGGGGTGGCCATATATTTT.

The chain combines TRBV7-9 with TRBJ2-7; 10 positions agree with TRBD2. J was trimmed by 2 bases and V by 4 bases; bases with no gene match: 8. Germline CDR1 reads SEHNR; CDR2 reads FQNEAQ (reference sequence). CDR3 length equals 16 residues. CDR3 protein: CASSSLSGRKTYEQYF. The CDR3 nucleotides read TGTGCCAGCAGCTCCCTTAGCGGGAGGAAGACCTACGAGCAGTACTTC.

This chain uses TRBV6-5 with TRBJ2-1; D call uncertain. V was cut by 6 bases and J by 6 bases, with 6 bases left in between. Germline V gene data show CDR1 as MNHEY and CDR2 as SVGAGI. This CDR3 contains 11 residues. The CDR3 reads CASRSANEQFF. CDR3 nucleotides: TGTGCCAGCAGGTCGGCCAATGAGCAGTTCTTC.

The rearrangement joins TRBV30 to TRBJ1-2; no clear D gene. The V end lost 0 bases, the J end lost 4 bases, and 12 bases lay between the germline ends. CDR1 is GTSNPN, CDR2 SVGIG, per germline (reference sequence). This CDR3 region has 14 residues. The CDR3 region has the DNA TGTGCCTGGAGTGTCGATTTCCGGCTCTATGGCTACACCTTC. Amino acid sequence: CAWSVDFRLYGYTF.

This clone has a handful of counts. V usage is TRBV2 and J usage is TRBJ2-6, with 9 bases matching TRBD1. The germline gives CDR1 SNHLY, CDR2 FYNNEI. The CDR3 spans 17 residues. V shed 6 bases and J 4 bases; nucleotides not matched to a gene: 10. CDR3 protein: CASSAGTGISGANVLTF. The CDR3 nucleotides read TGTGCCAGCAGCGCCGGGACAGGGATCTCAGGGGCCAACGTCCTGACTTTC.

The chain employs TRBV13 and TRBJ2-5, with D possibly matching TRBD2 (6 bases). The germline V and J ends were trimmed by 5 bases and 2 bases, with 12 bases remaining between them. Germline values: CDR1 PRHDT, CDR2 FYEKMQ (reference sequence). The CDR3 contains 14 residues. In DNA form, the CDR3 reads TGTGCCAGCAGCCCGGGACTCCCTCAAGAGACCCAGTACTTC. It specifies CASSPGLPQETQYF.

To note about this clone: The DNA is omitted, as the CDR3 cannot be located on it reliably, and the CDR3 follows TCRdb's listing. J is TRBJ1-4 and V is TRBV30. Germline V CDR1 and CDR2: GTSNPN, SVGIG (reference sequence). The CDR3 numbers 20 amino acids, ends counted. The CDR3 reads CALDGEKLFFGSGTQLSLFF.

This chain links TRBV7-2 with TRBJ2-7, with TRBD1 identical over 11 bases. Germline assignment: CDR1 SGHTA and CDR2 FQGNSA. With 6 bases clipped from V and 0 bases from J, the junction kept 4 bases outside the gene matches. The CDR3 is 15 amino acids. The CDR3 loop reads CASRGDRGYSYEQYF. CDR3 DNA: TGTGCCAGCAGGGGGGACAGGGGGTACTCCTACGAGCAGTACTTC. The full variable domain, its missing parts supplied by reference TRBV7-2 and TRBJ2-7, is GAGVSQSPSNKVTEKGKDVELRCDPISGHTALYWYRQSLGQGLEFLIYFQGNSAPDKSGLPSDRFSAERTGGSVSTLTIQRTQQEDSAVYLCASRGDRGYSYEQYFGPGTRLTVT.

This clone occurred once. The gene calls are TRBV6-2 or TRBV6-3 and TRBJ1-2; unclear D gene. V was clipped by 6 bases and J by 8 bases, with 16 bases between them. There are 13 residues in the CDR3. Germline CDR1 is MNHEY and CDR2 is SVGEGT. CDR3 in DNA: TGTGCCAGCAGCTGGAGACGGGATGGCGGCTACACCTTC. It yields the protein CASSWRRDGGYTF.

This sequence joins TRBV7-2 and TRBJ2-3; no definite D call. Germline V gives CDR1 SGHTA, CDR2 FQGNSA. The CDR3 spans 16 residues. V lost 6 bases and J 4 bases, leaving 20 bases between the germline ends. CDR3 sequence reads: CASSFLLQRTADTQYF. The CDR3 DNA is TGTGCCAGCAGTTTCCTACTCCAGAGAACGGCAGATACGCAGTATTTT.

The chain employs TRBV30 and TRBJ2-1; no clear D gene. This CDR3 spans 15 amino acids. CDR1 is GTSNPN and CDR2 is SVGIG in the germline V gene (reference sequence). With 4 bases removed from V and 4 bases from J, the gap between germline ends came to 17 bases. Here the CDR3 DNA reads TGTGCCTGGATCCCCCGGGTTGAGGCTTACAATGAGCAGTTCTTC. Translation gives CAWIPRVEAYNEQFF.

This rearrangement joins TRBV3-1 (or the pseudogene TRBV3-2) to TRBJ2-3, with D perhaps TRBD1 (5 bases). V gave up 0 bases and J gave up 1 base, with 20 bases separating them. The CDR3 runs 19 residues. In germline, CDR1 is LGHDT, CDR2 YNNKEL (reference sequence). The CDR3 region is CASSQDHPILGARTDTQYF. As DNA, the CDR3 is TGTGCCAGCAGCCAAGACCACCCCATTCTAGGGGCGCGCACAGATACGCAGTATTTT.

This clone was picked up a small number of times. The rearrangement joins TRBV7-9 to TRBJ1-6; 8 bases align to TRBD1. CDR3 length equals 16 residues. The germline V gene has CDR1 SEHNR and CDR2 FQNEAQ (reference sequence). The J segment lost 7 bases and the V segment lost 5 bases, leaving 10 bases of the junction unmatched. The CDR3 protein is CASSPAVRTGNSPLHF. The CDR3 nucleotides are TGTGCCAGCAGCCCCGCAGTACGGACAGGGAATTCACCCCTCCACTTT.

The CDR3 here is CASSLGLGGVTEAFF. In nucleotides, the CDR3 is TGTGCCAGCAGCTTAGGCTTGGGGGGCGTCACTGAAGCTTTCTTT. The chain has TRBV7-3 and TRBJ1-1; tentatively, D is TRBD1 (6 bases). Germline V CDR1 and CDR2: SGHTA, FQGTGA. Trimming stripped 2 bases from V and 4 bases from J, with 14 bases between. CDR3 length equals 15 residues.

CDR3 bases: TGTGCCAGCAGCCTCTTTAGATCAAGCAATCAGCCCCAGCATTTT. Encoded protein: CASSLFRSSNQPQHF. This chain joins TRBV5-6 and TRBJ1-5; D remains unclear. Germline V lookup: CDR1 SGHDT, CDR2 YYEEEE. V lost 4 bases and J 1 base, leaving 12 bases between the germline ends. The CDR3 totals 15 residues.

DNA of the CDR3: TGCGCCAGCAGCTTGGGGGACAGGGTTACAGATACGCAGTATTTT. Its translation is CASSLGDRVTDTQYF. The chain has TRBV5-1 and TRBJ2-3; 9 positions agree with TRBD1. After removal of 0 bases from V and 3 bases from J, the junction contained 2 bases not matched to a gene. In germline, CDR1 is SGHRS, CDR2 YFSETQ. The CDR3 loop spans 15 amino acids. The whole variable domain, remainder taken from reference TRBV5-1 and TRBJ2-3, is KAGVTQTPRYLIKTRGQQVTLSCSPISGHRSVSWYQQTPGQGLQFLFEYFSETQRNKGNFPGRFSGRQFSNSRSEMNVSTLELGDSALYLCASSLGDRVTDTQYFGPGTRLTVL.

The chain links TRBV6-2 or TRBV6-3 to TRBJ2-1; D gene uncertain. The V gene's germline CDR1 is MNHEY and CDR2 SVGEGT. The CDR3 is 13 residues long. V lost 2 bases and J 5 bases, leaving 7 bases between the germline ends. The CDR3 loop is CASSYPTNNEQFF. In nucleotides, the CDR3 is TGTGCCAGCAGTTACCCAACAAACAATGAGCAGTTCTTC.

The CDR3 region is CASSVIVGAYEQYF. CDR3 bases: TGTGCCAGCAGTGTTATAGTGGGCGCCTACGAGCAGTACTTC. This chain links TRBV2 with TRBJ2-7; D unresolved. V was clipped by 4 bases and J by 2 bases, with 12 bases between them. The V gene's germline CDR1 is SNHLY and CDR2 FYNNEI. This CDR3 contains 14 residues.

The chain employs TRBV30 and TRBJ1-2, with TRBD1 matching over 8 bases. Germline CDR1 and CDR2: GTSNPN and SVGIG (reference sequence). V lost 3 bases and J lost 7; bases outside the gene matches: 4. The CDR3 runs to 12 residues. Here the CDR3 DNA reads TGTGCCTGGAGCTCAGGGGGCGGTGGCTACACCTTC. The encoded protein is CAWSSGGGGYTF.

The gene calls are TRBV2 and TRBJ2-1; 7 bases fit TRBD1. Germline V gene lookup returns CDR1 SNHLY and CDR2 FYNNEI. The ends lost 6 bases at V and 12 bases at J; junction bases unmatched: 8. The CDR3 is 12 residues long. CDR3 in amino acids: CASSGDRVRQFF. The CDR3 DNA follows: TGTGCCAGCAGCGGTGACAGGGTTAGGCAGTTCTTC.

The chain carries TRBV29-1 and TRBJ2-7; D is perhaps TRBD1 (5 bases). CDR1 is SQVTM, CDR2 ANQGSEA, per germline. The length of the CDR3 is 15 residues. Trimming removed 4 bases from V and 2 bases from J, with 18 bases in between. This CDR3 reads CSVAGRQGVPYEQYF. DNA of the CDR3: TGCAGCGTTGCCGGACGTCAGGGCGTCCCCTACGAGCAGTACTTC.

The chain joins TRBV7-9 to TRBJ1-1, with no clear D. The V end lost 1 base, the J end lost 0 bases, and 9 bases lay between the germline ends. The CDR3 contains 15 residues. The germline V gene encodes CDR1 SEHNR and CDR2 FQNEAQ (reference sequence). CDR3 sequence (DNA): TGTGCCAGCAGCTTAGGAGGAGGCCTGAACACTGAAGCTTTCTTT. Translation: CASSLGGGLNTEAFF.

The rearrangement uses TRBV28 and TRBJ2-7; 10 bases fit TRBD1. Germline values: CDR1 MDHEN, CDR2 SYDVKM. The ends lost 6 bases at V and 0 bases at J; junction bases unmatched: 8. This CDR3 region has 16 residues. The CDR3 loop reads CASRTGGAGPSYEQYF. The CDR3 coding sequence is TGTGCCAGCAGGACAGGGGGCGCGGGGCCCTCCTACGAGCAGTACTTC.